A single sample is the source of the 29 T cell receptor beta chains below, sequenced in a study of regulatory T cells in long-lasting Graves disease. Documented time point: newly diagnosed GD, antithyroid drugs for less than 3 months. PBMC-derived RNA was used for the TCR library. Arm-PCR of CDR3 regions and iRepertoire HTBI primers were used to build TCR beta libraries. Via MiXCR, TCRdb re-called the multiplex PCR reads, giving one row per CDR3 protein. Seen here are about 530,000 distinct CDR3 sequences, 15% to 20% observed once, and the top ten hold 20% to 25%. These data were also reused for a study on T cells in Graves' hyperthyroidism and ophthalmopathy.

The specimen comprised peripheral blood mononuclear cells (PBMCs), sampled at new diagnosis, from a patient treated with antithyroid drugs. These receptor sequences come from a woman aged 35-60 years with Graves disease.

In its sample, this clonotype was seen many times. The rearrangement links TRBV2 to TRBJ2-5; TRBD2 might be the D (5 bases). The CDR3 has 13 residues. From germline, CDR1 is SNHLY and CDR2 FYNNEI. Between the trimmed V and J ends, which lost 7 bases and 5 bases, there was a span of 14 bases. CDR3 in amino acids: CASKRRLRETQYF. The CDR3, as DNA: TGTGCCAGCAAGCGGCGATTACGGGAGACCCAGTACTTC.

This clonotype was counted ten times or more. V gene TRBV11-2 combines with J gene TRBJ1-6; no definite D call. V gave up 5 bases and J gave up 7 bases, with 3 bases separating them. The CDR3 consists of 11 residues. Germline loops: CDR1 SGHAT, CDR2 FQNNGV. CDR3 DNA sequence: TGTGCCAGCAGCAGCAATTCACCCCTCCACTTT. Its translation: CASSSNSPLHF.

V gene TRBV20-1 combines with J gene TRBJ2-1; TRBD1 aligns across 10 bases. V trimming: 3 bases; J trimming: 7 bases; junction bases outside the gene matches: 9. Per germline, CDR1 DFQATT and CDR2 SNEGSKA (reference sequence). The CDR3 sequence is 15 residues long. The CDR3 bases are TGCAGTGCTAGGAGGGGGACAGGGGATTGGAATGAGCAGTTCTTC. Translated: CSARRGTGDWNEQFF.

To note about this clonotype: A much larger clone differs from this one at a single base, so this may be a read error. The CDR3 sequence is CASSLDRGNNEKLLF. As DNA, the CDR3 is TGTGCCAGCAGTTTAGACAGGGGGAATAATGAAAAACTGCTTTTT. The chain carries TRBV12-3 or TRBV12-4 and TRBJ1-4; TRBD1 matches at 8 bases. CDR3 length: 15 residues.

This clonotype was recorded a few times. V usage is TRBV12-3 or TRBV12-4 and J usage is TRBJ2-1, with 7 bases lining up with TRBD1. Losses at the gene ends were 7 bases for V and 4 bases for J; bases not matched to a gene: 7. This CDR3 comprises 14 residues. Here the CDR3 DNA reads TGTGCCAGCATCTTGACAGGGCAGTACAATGAGCAGTTCTTC. Translating it yields CASILTGQYNEQFF.

V is TRBV29-1 and J is TRBJ2-5; no firm D call. From germline, CDR1 is SQVTM and CDR2 ANQGSEA. The CDR3 consists of 12 residues. With 4 bases removed from V and 5 bases from J, the gap between germline ends came to 11 bases. The CDR3 DNA is TGCAGCGTTGTTCTAGTGGGCGAGACCCAGTACTTC. This gives the protein CSVVLVGETQYF.

In this sample, this clonotype turned up many times. The CDR3 DNA is TGCGCCAGCAGCCAGGCGGAACGCACAGATACGCAGTATTTT. It encodes CASSQAERTDTQYF. J is TRBJ2-3 and V is TRBV4-1, with unresolved D. Trimming took 3 bases from V and 1 from J, leaving 8 bases between them. The CDR3 consists of 14 residues. The germline V gene encodes CDR1 MGHRA and CDR2 YSYEKL.

This clonotype was detected many times. The germline gene is not matched at one end of the junction; a read error may be the cause. J is TRBJ2-1 and V is TRBV11-3; D call uncertain. CDR1 is SGHNT and CDR2 is YENEEA in the germline V gene. The CDR3 has 14 residues. The CDR3 nucleotides read TGTGCCAGCAGCATAGACATCTCCTACAATGAGCAGTTCTTC. Its protein is CASSIDISYNEQFF.

In its sample, this clonotype was seen many times. J is TRBJ2-3 and V is TRBV6-1; D is uncertain. The ends were cut back, 6 bases at V and 1 base at J, with 14 bases in the middle. This CDR3 is 15 amino acids long. From germline, CDR1 is MNHNS and CDR2 SASEGT. CDR3 nucleotides: TGTGCCAGCAGACCAAAATCCCGGGGCACAGATACGCAGTATTTT. Residues: CASRPKSRGTDTQYF.

This clonotype was counted ten times or more. CDR3 nucleotides: TGCAGTGCTGCGACGGGAGCTAACTATGGCTACACCTTC. Its translation is CSAATGANYGYTF. The J gene is TRBJ1-2, the V gene TRBV20-1; D gene uncertain. The CDR3 loop spans 13 amino acids. The V and J ends lost 5 bases and 0 bases respectively, with 10 bases between them. Looked up from germline, CDR1 is DFQATT and CDR2 is SNEGSKA (reference sequence).

This clonotype occurred many times. The gene calls are TRBV2 and TRBJ1-5; 12 bases line up with TRBD1. Germline V gives CDR1 SNHLY, CDR2 FYNNEI. Trimming at V came to 6 bases and at J to 6 bases, leaving 3 bases not matched to a gene. There are 14 residues in the CDR3. The CDR3 reads CASRGDRGLQPQHF. CDR3 coding DNA: TGTGCCAGCAGAGGGGACAGGGGGCTTCAGCCCCAGCATTTT. The variable domain in full, completed from reference TRBV2 and TRBJ1-5, reads EPEVTQTPSHQVTQMGQEVILRCVPISNHLYFYWYRQILGQKVEFLVSFYNNEISEKSEIFDDQFSVERPDGSNFTLKIRSTKLEDSAMYFCASRGDRGLQPQHFGDGTRLSIL.

This clonotype has ten or more counts. This sequence joins TRBV5-1 and TRBJ1-1, with 7 bases lining up with TRBD1. The CDR3 sequence is 16 residues long. In germline, CDR1 is SGHRS, CDR2 YFSETQ. The V gene end was trimmed by 3 bases and the J gene end by 4 bases; junction bases not matched to a gene: 12. CDR3 nucleotide sequence: TGCGCCAGCAGCTCCATGGTAGGGGGCGGTGGCACTGAAGCTTTCTTT. This codes for CASSSMVGGGGTEAFF.

This clonotype was detected a few times. This sequence joins TRBV24-1 and TRBJ1-5; 12 bases fit TRBD1. The V segment lost 2 bases and the J segment 6 bases; nucleotides outside the gene matches: 4. CDR1 and CDR2 (germline): KGHDR, SFDVKD. CDR3 size: 16 residues. DNA of the CDR3: TGTGCCACCAGTGATTCCGGGACAGGGGGCCTTCAGCCCCAGCATTTT. As protein: CATSDSGTGGLQPQHF.

On this clonotype itself: The junction differs from germline at one of its ends, possibly a read error. The CDR3 sequence: CASCLVTEAFF. For the CDR3, the DNA is TGTGCCAGCTGTTTAGTCACTGAAGCTTTCTTT. The gene calls are TRBV12-3 or TRBV12-4 and TRBJ1-1; no firm D call. The CDR3 runs 11 residues.

The chain links TRBV9 to TRBJ2-2; 9 positions agree with TRBD1. Trimming removed 9 bases from V and 0 bases from J; junction bases left unmatched: 18. This CDR3 comprises 19 residues. Germline lookup yields CDR1 SGDLS and CDR2 YYNGEE. The DNA of the CDR3 is TGTGCCATCATCGTGACCGGGACAGGGATCAACGCGAACACCGGGGAGCTGTTTTTT. Its protein product is CAIIVTGTGINANTGELFF.

This clonotype was seen at least ten times. The chain combines TRBV5-1 with TRBJ2-5; a weak D match, TRBD2 (5 bases). Germline CDR1 reads SGHRS; CDR2 reads YFSETQ. There are 13 residues in the CDR3. The ends were cut back, 3 bases at V and 0 bases at J, with 6 bases in the middle. CDR3 sequence reads: CASSSTNQETQYF. The CDR3 DNA follows: TGCGCCAGCAGCTCGACTAACCAAGAGACCCAGTACTTC.

This clonotype was counted at least ten times. The chain links TRBV28 to TRBJ1-1; the D is unclear. The CDR3 extends over 15 amino acids. Looked up from germline, CDR1 is MDHEN and CDR2 is SYDVKM. V shed 1 base and J shed 5 bases, with 14 bases lying between them. The CDR3 DNA reads TGTGCCAGCAGTTTATCCCCTTTTGGGGATACTGAAGCTTTCTTT. Encoded protein: CASSLSPFGDTEAFF.

This clonotype was found once. The chain carries TRBV6-2 or TRBV6-3 and TRBJ1-4; D may be TRBD1 (5 bases). Germline CDR1 and CDR2: MNHEY and SVGEGT. V was trimmed by 6 bases and J by 5 bases, leaving 10 bases between them. The CDR3 consists of 13 residues. CDR3 in DNA: TGTGCCAGCAGACGCCCAGGGAATGAAAAACTGTTTTTT. Its translation is CASRRPGNEKLFF.

This clonotype was picked up many times. V is TRBV12-3 or TRBV12-4 and J is TRBJ2-2; tentatively, D is TRBD1 (6 bases). This CDR3 contains 14 residues. V was shortened by 6 bases and J by 4 bases, with 12 bases between the two germline ends. In DNA form, the CDR3 reads TGTGCCAGCAGGGGTACAGGGTCCACCGGGGAGCTGTTTTTT. It specifies CASRGTGSTGELFF.

This clonotype was observed many times. V is TRBV6-1 and J is TRBJ2-5, with D possibly being TRBD2 (5 bases). Trimming removed 7 bases from V and 4 bases from J, with 16 bases in between. CDR3 length: 14 residues. Germline lookup yields CDR1 MNHNS and CDR2 SASEGT. The CDR3: CASKPRSDGETQYF. The CDR3 DNA sequence: TGTGCCAGCAAGCCACGTAGCGATGGAGAGACCCAGTACTTC.

This clonotype was counted only a few times. J is TRBJ2-7 and V is TRBV3-1; no clear D. The germline gives CDR1 LGHDT, CDR2 YNNKEL (reference sequence). The CDR3 spans 14 residues. Deletions cut 1 base from V and 0 bases from J, with 7 bases between. CDR3 region: CASSQGHSSYEQYF. The CDR3 DNA follows: TGTGCCAGCAGCCAAGGACACAGCTCCTACGAGCAGTACTTC.

In this sample, this clonotype turned up many times. This chain connects TRBV2 to TRBJ2-7; maybe TRBD2 (5 bases). CDR1 SNHLY and CDR2 FYNNEI come from the germline V gene. Trimming left V 7 bases short and J 5 bases short, with 15 bases between. This CDR3 is 13 amino acids long. This chain's CDR3 is CASKGQEANEQYF. The CDR3 bases are TGTGCCAGCAAGGGCCAGGAGGCGAACGAGCAGTACTTC.

There are a few counts of this clonotype. The V call is TRBV7-9, the J call TRBJ1-2, with D unclear. The CDR3 covers 12 residues. Germline CDR1 SEHNR, CDR2 FQNEAQ (reference sequence). V shed 7 bases and J shed 3 bases, with 9 bases lying between them. CDR3 loop: CASNTEDYGYTF. The CDR3 bases are TGTGCCAGCAACACGGAGGACTATGGCTACACCTTC.

Comments on this clonotype: A much larger clone differs from this one at a single base, so this may be a read error. The chain links TRBV12-3 or TRBV12-4 to TRBJ1-1; D ambiguous. The CDR3 covers 14 residues. As DNA, the CDR3 is TGTGCCAGCAGTTCCCAGTTTCAGAACACTGAAGCTCTCTTT. It translates to CASSSQFQNTEALF.

The V and J genes are TRBV10-3 and TRBJ2-6; the match to TRBD2 covers 7 bases. The V segment lost 0 bases and the J segment 0 bases; nucleotides outside the gene matches: 11. This CDR3 spans 20 amino acids. CDR1 ENHRY and CDR2 SYGVKD come from the germline V gene. Here the CDR3 reads CAISESMFAGTISGANVLTF. The CDR3 DNA follows: TGTGCCATCAGTGAGTCGATGTTTGCAGGGACTATCTCTGGGGCCAACGTCCTGACTTTC.

J is TRBJ1-6 and V is TRBV10-3; tentative D call: TRBD1 (5 bases). Trimming removed 4 bases from V and 9 bases from J, with 19 bases in between. The CDR3 totals 16 residues. Germline CDR1 is ENHRY and CDR2 is SYGVKD. The CDR3 sequence: CAISGTGQGSSSPLHF. The CDR3 DNA is TGTGCCATCAGTGGGACGGGTCAGGGTTCGAGTTCACCCCTCCACTTT.

In this sample, this clonotype turned up many times. The rearrangement uses TRBV28 and TRBJ1-2; D gene unclear. Trimming removed 3 bases at V and 0 bases at J, with 8 bases between. The CDR3 has 14 residues. CDR1 MDHEN and CDR2 SYDVKM come from the germline V gene. The DNA for the CDR3 is TGTGCCAGCAGTTTCGCAGTGACTAACTATGGCTACACCTTC. Translated, it gives CASSFAVTNYGYTF.

This clonotype has a count of ten or more. The V gene is TRBV28, the J gene TRBJ1-5, with 11 bases aligning to TRBD1. CDR3 length equals 15 residues. CDR1 is MDHEN, CDR2 SYDVKM, per germline. V dropped 6 bases and J dropped 6; count of bases not matched to a gene: 7. The CDR3 is CASRRTGGSGQPQHF. CDR3 DNA: TGTGCCAGCAGAAGGACAGGGGGCTCGGGTCAGCCCCAGCATTTT.

This clonotype showed up many times. CDR3 protein: CASSETVETQYF. CDR3 in DNA: TGTGCCAGCAGTGAAACAGTGGAGACCCAGTACTTC. This chain joins TRBV2 and TRBJ2-5; D is ambiguous. CDR3 length: 12 amino acids. V lost 2 bases to trimming and J lost 5 bases, with 6 bases between them. The germline gives CDR1 SNHLY, CDR2 FYNNEI.